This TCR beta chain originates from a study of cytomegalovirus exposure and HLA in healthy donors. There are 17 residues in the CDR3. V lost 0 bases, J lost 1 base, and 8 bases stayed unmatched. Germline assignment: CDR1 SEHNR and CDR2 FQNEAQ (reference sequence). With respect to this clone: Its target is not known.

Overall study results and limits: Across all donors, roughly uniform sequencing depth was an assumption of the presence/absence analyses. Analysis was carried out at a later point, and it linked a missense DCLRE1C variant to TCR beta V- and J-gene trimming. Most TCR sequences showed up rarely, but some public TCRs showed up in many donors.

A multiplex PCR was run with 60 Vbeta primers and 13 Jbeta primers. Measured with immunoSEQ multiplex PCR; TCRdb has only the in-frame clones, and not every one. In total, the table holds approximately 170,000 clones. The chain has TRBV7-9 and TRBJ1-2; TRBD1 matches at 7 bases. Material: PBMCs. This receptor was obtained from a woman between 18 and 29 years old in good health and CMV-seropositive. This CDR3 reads CASSLAGTERGNYGYTF. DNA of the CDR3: TGTGCCAGCAGCTTAGCGGGGACAGAAAGGGGTAACTATGGCTACACCTTC.